The present TCR beta chain was sequenced within a study of technical replicates of blood from a handful of donors. Clones were read by immunoSEQ multiplex PCR, and TCRdb kept only the in-frame ones, dropping some. This table has about 68,000 clones, about 97% appearing once. This TCR came from a human donor in good health. The sample was T cells isolated from PBMCs.

CDR3 region: CASSVNNWGYTF. CDR3 bases: TGTGCCAGCAGCGTGAATAACTGGGGCTACACCTTC. The V and J genes are TRBV25-1 and TRBJ1-2; D ambiguous. V was cut by 6 bases and J by 8 bases, with 13 bases left in between. Germline CDR1 and CDR2: MGHDK and SYGVNS. The CDR3 totals 12 residues.